These 24 T cell receptor beta chains originate from one sample sequenced in a study of vaccination effects on CD4 cells after COVID-19. Antigen-specific CD4+ T cells were first expanded with viral peptide pools by the ViraFEST assay and only then sequenced. The authors isolated CD4+ T cells after around 10 days of culture. In the vaccine recipients, nucleocapsid antibodies were negative and there was no prior SARS-CoV-2 infection. Some clones are missing from TCRdb's copy, which holds only in-frame ones; the method was immunoSEQ multiplex PCR. The table includes under 80,000 clones, 60% to 85% detected once. No cognate antigen is known for these TCRs. The specimen comprised CD4+ T cells from PBMCs cultured with SARS-CoV-2 spike peptides, sampled before COVID-19 vaccination. These receptors were obtained from a human donor who received a COVID-19 vaccine.

The chain employs TRBV29-1 and TRBJ2-7, with D uncertain. CDR1 is SQVTM and CDR2 is ANQGSEA in the germline V gene. V was clipped by 4 bases and J by 3 bases, with 7 bases between them. The CDR3 covers 11 residues. Here the CDR3 DNA reads TGCAGCGTTGGAACAGTCTACGAGCAGTACGTC. It translates to CSVGTVYEQYV.

This sequence joins TRBV6-5 and TRBJ2-3; TRBD1 matches 11 bases. The germline gives CDR1 MNHEY, CDR2 SVGAGI. The CDR3 extends over 15 amino acids. V trimming: 5 bases; J trimming: 6 bases; junction bases outside the gene matches: 7. The DNA for the CDR3 is TGTGCCAGCAGTCCCCGGACAGGGGGCGTGGATACGCAGTATTTT. Protein product: CASSPRTGGVDTQYF.

This rearrangement joins TRBV30 to TRBJ2-1; 7 nucleotides agree with TRBD2. This CDR3 spans 14 amino acids. The junction had 4 bases not matched to a gene; V was cut back by 0 bases and J by 5 bases. The germline V gene has CDR1 GTSNPN and CDR2 SVGIG (reference sequence). CDR3 loop: CAWSVGGSNNEQFF. The CDR3 DNA reads TGTGCCTGGAGTGTTGGCGGGAGTAACAATGAGCAGTTCTTC.

The gene calls are TRBV14 and TRBJ1-2, with D unclear. V was trimmed by 1 base and J by 7 bases, leaving 7 bases between them. This CDR3 region has 12 residues. CDR1 is SGHDN and CDR2 is FVKESK in the germline V gene. CDR3 bases: TGTGCCAGCAGCCAAGTAGGCGGTGGCTACACCTTC. Encoded protein: CASSQVGGGYTF.

V and J are TRBV19 and TRBJ2-6; possibly TRBD2 for D (5 bases). Per germline, CDR1 LNHDA and CDR2 SQIVND (reference sequence). This CDR3 is built from 14 residues. The V end was cut by 6 bases, the J end by 2 bases, with 8 bases between. The CDR3 reads CASRRVAGANVLTF. DNA of the CDR3: TGTGCCAGTAGGCGGGTCGCTGGGGCCAACGTCCTGACTTTC.

The chain uses TRBV7-9 and TRBJ2-3, with D perhaps being TRBD1 or TRBD2 (5 bases each). With 2 bases removed from V and 0 bases from J, the gap between germline ends came to 9 bases. Germline CDR1 SEHNR, CDR2 FQNEAQ (reference sequence). The CDR3 covers 15 residues. The CDR3 loop is CASSLSGHSTDTQYF. For the CDR3, the DNA is TGTGCCAGCAGCTTATCGGGGCACAGCACAGATACGCAGTATTTT.

The V gene is TRBV7-6, the J gene TRBJ2-7; 7 bases align to TRBD1. V lost 1 base and J lost 2; bases outside the gene matches: 11. Germline-derived CDR1 and CDR2 are SGHVS and FNYEAQ. The CDR3 has 17 residues. CDR3 loop: CASSLVPFDGTAYEQYV. In nucleotides, the CDR3 is TGTGCCAGCAGCTTAGTGCCCTTCGACGGGACAGCCTACGAGCAGTACGTC.

There are a few counts of this clone. The rearrangement joins TRBV5-1 to TRBJ2-3; D unresolved. The germline V gene has CDR1 SGHRS and CDR2 YFSETQ. CDR3 length: 14 residues. Trimming removed 4 bases from V and 1 base from J, with 10 bases in between. CDR3 in amino acids: CASSLAFGTDTQYF. The CDR3 DNA follows: TGCGCCAGCAGCCTGGCCTTTGGCACAGATACGCAGTATTTT. The full variable domain, rest sourced from reference TRBV5-1 and TRBJ2-3, is KAGVTQTPRYLIKTRGQQVTLSCSPISGHRSVSWYQQTPGQGLQFLFEYFSETQRNKGNFPGRFSGRQFSNSRSEMNVSTLELGDSALYLCASSLAFGTDTQYFGPGTRLTVL.

The chain joins TRBV6-6 to TRBJ1-2; D may be TRBD1 (5 bases). The germline V gene has CDR1 MNHNY and CDR2 SVGAGI (reference sequence). Trimming removed 0 bases from V and 7 bases from J, with 12 bases in between. This CDR3 is built from 14 residues. The DNA of the CDR3 is TGTGCCAGCAGTTACTCGTCGGGGGTCGCTGGCTACACCTTC. Translation gives CASSYSSGVAGYTF.

V usage is TRBV14 and J usage is TRBJ2-2; no clear D. V gave up 3 bases and J gave up 0 bases, with 5 bases separating them. Looked up from germline, CDR1 is SGHDN and CDR2 is FVKESK. This CDR3 spans 14 amino acids. CDR3 bases: TGTGCCAGCAGCCACCTTTCGAACACCGGGGAGCTGTTTTTT. This sequence encodes CASSHLSNTGELFF.

This rearrangement joins TRBV6-5 to TRBJ2-2, with TRBD1 identical over 9 bases. The CDR3 has 14 residues. Trimming removed 6 bases from V and 5 bases from J; junction bases left unmatched: 4. Germline CDR1 reads MNHEY; CDR2 reads SVGAGI. For the CDR3, the DNA is TGTGCCAGCAGACAGGGGGCGCGTACCGGGGAGCTGTTTTTT. Protein product: CASRQGARTGELFF.

The chain uses TRBV5-1 and TRBJ1-1; D unclear. CDR3 length: 15 residues. The V and J ends lost 4 bases and 0 bases respectively, with 13 bases between them. The germline V gene has CDR1 SGHRS and CDR2 YFSETQ. CDR3: CASSPNAGLNTEAFF. Written as DNA, the CDR3 is TGCGCCAGCAGCCCTAACGCAGGTTTGAACACTGAAGCTTTCTTT.

This chain uses TRBV9 with TRBJ1-1; D uncertain. Germline V lookup: CDR1 SGDLS, CDR2 YYNGEE. This CDR3 is 13 amino acids long. Trimming removed 4 bases from V and 4 bases from J, with 11 bases in between. For the CDR3, the DNA is TGTGCCAGCAGCCCTAGTGGGATCACTGAAGCTTTCTTT. Translating it yields CASSPSGITEAFF. Combining the CDR3 with reference TRBV9 and TRBJ1-1 gives the whole variable domain DSGVTQTPKHLITATGQRVTLRCSPRSGDLSVYWYQQSLDQGLQFLIQYYNGEERAKGNILERFSAQQFPDLHSELNLSSLELGDSALYFCASSPSGITEAFFGQGTRLTVV.

The CDR3 reads CASSFLGPSYNSPLHF. CDR3 sequence (DNA): TGTGCCAGCAGTTTTCTGGGCCCCTCCTATAATTCACCCCTCCACTTT. The genes are TRBV27 and TRBJ1-6; D unclear. V was clipped by 3 bases and J by 0 bases, with 9 bases between them. Germline V gene lookup returns CDR1 MNHEY and CDR2 SMNVEV (reference sequence). The CDR3 spans 16 residues.

The V and J genes are TRBV3-1 (or the pseudogene TRBV3-2) and TRBJ2-5; D unclear. The CDR3 consists of 16 residues. Germline V gene data show CDR1 as LGHDT and CDR2 as YNNKEL (reference sequence). Trimming took off 4 bases at V and 3 bases at J, with 18 bases between the two ends. In DNA, the CDR3 is TGTGCCAGCAGCCCACACCACGACGGCCGAAAAGAGACCCAGTACTTC. Protein: CASSPHHDGRKETQYF.

In its sample, this clone was seen a few times. CDR3 residues: CASSVSTRSDYGYTF. For the CDR3, the DNA is TGTGCCAGCAGCGTATCGACAAGGAGCGACTATGGCTACACCTTC. The chain combines TRBV5-5 with TRBJ1-2; D unclear. CDR3 length: 15 residues. Trimming pared 4 bases from V and 3 bases from J, leaving 16 bases between. CDR1 SGHKS and CDR2 YYEKEE come from the germline V gene (reference sequence).

The chain couples TRBV7-2 to TRBJ1-2, with a possible D match to TRBD1 (5 bases). V was trimmed by 5 bases and J by 3 bases, leaving 16 bases between them. CDR1 and CDR2 (germline): SGHTA, FQGNSA. CDR3 length equals 15 residues. The CDR3 nucleotides are TGTGCCAGCAGCCGCAGGGAGGGAGGCGACTATGGCTACACCTTC. It encodes CASSRREGGDYGYTF.

This sequence joins TRBV6-5 and TRBJ2-1, with 7 bases that match TRBD1. In germline, CDR1 is MNHEY, CDR2 SVGAGI. The CDR3 runs to 14 residues. V was clipped by 6 bases and J by 0 bases; unmatched bases: 2. This CDR3 is CASSWTGSYNEQFF. DNA of the CDR3: TGTGCCAGCAGCTGGACAGGCTCCTACAATGAGCAGTTCTTC.

The V and J genes are TRBV5-1 and TRBJ1-3; a weak D match, TRBD1 (5 bases). Germline loops: CDR1 SGHRS, CDR2 YFSETQ. The CDR3 has 12 amino acids. Trimming took off 8 bases at V and 4 bases at J, with 10 bases between the two ends. The CDR3 coding sequence is TGCGCCAGAACGACAGAGGGAAACACCATATATTTT. It yields the protein CARTTEGNTIYF.

The rearrangement links TRBV5-1 to TRBJ2-5, with a possible D match to TRBD1 (6 bases). The CDR3 length is 13 residues. V shed 0 bases and J shed 4 bases, with 7 bases lying between them. CDR1 is SGHRS, CDR2 YFSETQ, per germline. The CDR3 sequence: CASSLETGETQYF. DNA of the CDR3: TGCGCCAGCAGCTTGGAGACAGGAGAGACCCAGTACTTC.

J is TRBJ2-2 and V is TRBV3-1 (or the pseudogene TRBV3-2); D is ambiguous. Trimming cost V 2 bases and J 5 bases, with 12 bases left between them. The CDR3 totals 15 residues. CDR1 and CDR2 (germline): LGHDT, YNNKEL (reference sequence). This CDR3 reads CASSQRLTVTGELFF. The CDR3 bases are TGTGCCAGCAGCCAACGCTTAACAGTGACCGGGGAGCTGTTTTTT.

This chain joins TRBV19 and TRBJ2-1, with 8 bases identical to TRBD1. The germline V gene encodes CDR1 LNHDA and CDR2 SQIVND (reference sequence). The CDR3 consists of 15 residues. V dropped 4 bases and J dropped 4; count of bases not matched to a gene: 6. The CDR3 region has the DNA TGTGCCAGTAGTAAGCCGGGACAGGCGTACAATGAGCAGTTCTTC. It translates to CASSKPGQAYNEQFF.

The V gene is TRBV30, the J gene TRBJ1-1; possible D gene TRBD1, 5 bases. V lost 0 bases to trimming and J lost 1 base, with 18 bases between them. The CDR3 contains 17 residues. Germline CDR1 and CDR2: GTSNPN and SVGIG (reference sequence). CDR3 in DNA: TGTGCCTGGAGTGTACTTAGACGGGGGAAGCAGAACACTGAAGCTTTCTTT. Translating it yields CAWSVLRRGKQNTEAFF. The complete variable domain, with remaining parts taken from reference TRBV30 and TRBJ1-1, reads SQTIHQWPATLVQPVGSPLSLECTVEGTSNPNLYWYRQAAGRGLQLLFYSVGIGQISSEVPQNLSASRPQDRQFILSSKKLLLSDSGFYLCAWSVLRRGKQNTEAFFGQGTRLTVV.

The CDR3 loop is CATSDRLPGLAGGLQETQYF. In DNA, the CDR3 is TGTGCCACCAGTGATCGCTTACCGGGACTAGCGGGGGGGTTGCAAGAGACCCAGTACTTC. The chain recombines TRBV24-1 with TRBJ2-5, with 16 bases fitting TRBD2. Per the germline V gene, CDR1 is KGHDR and CDR2 is SFDVKD. This CDR3 comprises 20 residues. V was pared by 3 bases and J by 2 bases, with 11 bases of the junction left unmatched.